The 19 T cell receptor beta chains below come from one sample, sequenced in a study of blood T cell repertoires in COVID-19. Sequencing used immunoSEQ multiplex PCR; TCRdb keeps in-frame clones, though not all of them. Of a few hundred thousand clones detected, 85% to 90% appear once; the ten largest clones hold 3.5% to 5%. The sample was peripheral blood. The receptors originated from a woman in her thirties or forties who had recovered from COVID-19.

This rearrangement joins TRBV11-2 to TRBJ2-1; TRBD2 agrees at 8 bases. The CDR3 runs 17 residues. Germline CDR1 reads SGHAT; CDR2 reads FQNNGV. J gave up 2 bases and V 0 bases, and 6 bases lay outside the gene matches. CDR3 protein: CASSLDRVAGTYNEQFF. The DNA for the CDR3 is TGTGCCAGCAGCTTAGATAGGGTAGCGGGAACCTACAATGAGCAGTTCTTC.

The chain is built from TRBV19 and TRBJ2-3; unclear D gene. V lost 6 bases and J lost 0, with 4 bases in between. CDR3 length equals 12 residues. Germline V gene lookup returns CDR1 LNHDA and CDR2 SQIVND (reference sequence). CDR3 DNA: TGTGCCAGTAGCACTAGCACAGATACGCAGTATTTT. Residues: CASSTSTDTQYF.

CDR3 protein: CASRNSLNTEAFF. CDR3 bases: TGCGCCAGCAGGAACAGTTTGAACACTGAAGCTTTCTTT. The chain recombines TRBV10-2 with TRBJ1-1, with D unresolved. The CDR3 consists of 13 residues. CDR1 is WSHSY, CDR2 SAAADI, per germline. V lost 6 bases to trimming and J lost 0 bases, with 8 bases between them.

V is TRBV18 and J is TRBJ1-2; D is undetermined. CDR1 and CDR2 (germline): KGHSH, LQKENI. V was shortened by 3 bases and J by 4 bases, with 12 bases between the two germline ends. This CDR3 comprises 14 residues. The CDR3 DNA reads TGTGCCAGCTCACCTTTGGCAAGTCTCTATGGCTACACCTTC. Translating it yields CASSPLASLYGYTF.

The V and J genes are TRBV4-1 and TRBJ1-2, with 7 bases identical to TRBD1. The CDR3 runs to 15 residues. Unmatched junction bases numbered 8, after V lost 3 bases and J lost 4 bases. Germline CDR1 is MGHRA and CDR2 is YSYEKL. CDR3 protein: CASSQYTGATYGYTF. The CDR3 DNA reads TGCGCCAGCAGCCAGTATACAGGGGCAACCTATGGCTACACCTTC.

This chain joins TRBV4-3 and TRBJ1-5; weak D call: TRBD1 (5 bases). The V end lost 0 bases, the J end lost 6 bases, and 15 bases lay between the germline ends. The CDR3 spans 16 residues. The germline V gene has CDR1 LGHNA and CDR2 YSLEER. The CDR3 protein is CASSQDWAGNIQPQHF. The CDR3 coding sequence is TGCGCCAGCAGCCAAGATTGGGCAGGGAATATTCAGCCCCAGCATTTT.

The chain combines TRBV2 with TRBJ1-6; no firm D call. V was trimmed by 8 bases and J by 10 bases, leaving 15 bases between them. The length of the CDR3 is 13 residues. The germline gives CDR1 SNHLY, CDR2 FYNNEI. CDR3 DNA sequence: TGTGCCAGCTGGACCTCGAGCGGCTCACCCCTCCACTTT. Protein: CASWTSSGSPLHF. Full variable domain (rest looked up from reference TRBV2 and TRBJ1-6): EPEVTQTPSHQVTQMGQEVILRCVPISNHLYFYWYRQILGQKVEFLVSFYNNEISEKSEIFDDQFSVERPDGSNFTLKIRSTKLEDSAMYFCASWTSSGSPLHFGNGTRLTVT.

The chain has TRBV7-9 and TRBJ1-3; perhaps TRBD1 as D (6 bases). The CDR3 runs to 15 residues. Germline values: CDR1 SEHNR, CDR2 FQNEAQ (reference sequence). With 5 bases removed from V and 2 bases from J, the gap between germline ends came to 13 bases. DNA for the CDR3: TGTGCCAGCAGCCCGAGGGGGGGACCTGGAAACACCATATATTTT. This encodes CASSPRGGPGNTIYF.

The chain has TRBV7-8 and TRBJ2-5; 14 nucleotides line up with TRBD2. Germline CDR1 SGHVS, CDR2 FQNEAQ. This CDR3 spans 16 amino acids. V gave up 6 bases and J gave up 5 bases; unmatched junction bases: 8. The DNA for the CDR3 is TGTGCCAGCAGACCCGGGACTAGCGGGAGATGGGAGACCCAGTACTTC. Protein product: CASRPGTSGRWETQYF.

J is TRBJ2-7 and V is TRBV9; TRBD2 might be the D (6 bases). The V gene's germline CDR1 is SGDLS and CDR2 YYNGEE. The V end was cut by 0 bases, the J end by 6 bases, with 7 bases between. CDR3 length: 12 residues. Here the CDR3 DNA reads TGTGCCAGCAGCGTAGGAGCGGGCGAGCAGTACGTC. Protein sequence: CASSVGAGEQYV.

This chain connects TRBV9 to TRBJ1-1; 9 bases are shared with TRBD1. CDR3 length: 19 residues. The V gene end was trimmed by 3 bases and the J gene end by 3 bases; junction bases not matched to a gene: 18. Germline CDR1 is SGDLS and CDR2 is YYNGEE. CDR3 nucleotide sequence: TGTGCCAGCAGCGGAGGACGCCGGGACAGGGTAGATCGTGACACTGAAGCTTTCTTT. Translation gives CASSGGRRDRVDRDTEAFF.

The V and J genes are TRBV7-9 and TRBJ1-6; D perhaps matches TRBD1 (5 bases). The CDR3 length is 15 residues. V was trimmed by 6 bases and J by 9 bases, leaving 18 bases between them. Germline V lookup: CDR1 SEHNR, CDR2 FQNEAQ (reference sequence). The CDR3 sequence: CASSLSRDSGSPLHF. CDR3 in DNA: TGTGCCAGCAGTTTGAGCCGGGACTCTGGTTCACCCCTCCACTTT.

This chain joins TRBV5-1 and TRBJ2-1; 10 bases match TRBD1. The V gene end was trimmed by 5 bases and the J gene end by 9 bases; junction bases not matched to a gene: 11. The V gene's germline CDR1 is SGHRS and CDR2 YFSETQ. The CDR3 is made up of 15 amino acids. This chain's CDR3 is CASRSGTGVEGEQFF. The CDR3 coding sequence is TGCGCCAGCAGATCCGGGACAGGGGTTGAAGGTGAGCAGTTCTTC. Full variable domain (rest looked up from reference TRBV5-1 and TRBJ2-1): KAGVTQTPRYLIKTRGQQVTLSCSPISGHRSVSWYQQTPGQGLQFLFEYFSETQRNKGNFPGRFSGRQFSNSRSEMNVSTLELGDSALYLCASRSGTGVEGEQFFGPGTRLTVL.

This rearrangement joins TRBV6-5 to TRBJ1-6; TRBD1 agrees at 9 bases. After removal of 6 bases from V and 10 bases from J, the junction contained 7 bases not matched to a gene. Germline V gives CDR1 MNHEY, CDR2 SVGAGI. This CDR3 region has 14 residues. The CDR3 DNA follows: TGTGCCAGCAGATTGGGGACAGGGCAATCACCCCTCCACTTT. Translating it yields CASRLGTGQSPLHF.

CDR3 in amino acids: CASNTQGAGTGELFF. The CDR3 nucleotides are TGTGCCAGCAACACACAGGGGGCAGGAACCGGGGAGCTGTTTTTT. The chain carries TRBV7-2 and TRBJ2-2, with 9 bases that match TRBD1. V lost 7 bases, J lost 5 bases, and 8 bases stayed unmatched. The CDR3 is 15 amino acids. Germline loops: CDR1 SGHTA, CDR2 FQGNSA.

The gene calls are TRBV5-3 and TRBJ1-1, with D unclear. TRBV5-3 has ORF status, its function being uncertain. The CDR3 contains 15 residues. The V gene lost 0 bases and the J gene lost 4 bases, with 13 bases spanning the gap. CDR3 nucleotide sequence: TGTGCCAGAAGCTTGGTCCCGCGACGGGGCACTGAAGCTTTCTTT. Translated, it gives CARSLVPRRGTEAFF.

The CDR3, as DNA: TGTGCCAGCAGTGAATTGTCTAGCGGGAGCTCCGGGGAGCTGTTTTTT. It codes for CASSELSSGSSGELFF. The V call is TRBV6-1, the J call TRBJ2-2; TRBD2 agrees at 10 bases. V lost 2 bases and J lost 6; bases outside the gene matches: 6. In germline, CDR1 is MNHNS, CDR2 SASEGT. CDR3 length equals 16 residues.

J is TRBJ2-3 and V is TRBV27; D is unresolved. The V gene lost 7 bases and the J gene lost 2 bases, with 7 bases spanning the gap. There are 12 residues in the CDR3. CDR1 and CDR2 from the germline V gene are MNHEY and SMNVEV (reference sequence). CDR3 nucleotide sequence: TGTGCCAGCACTTCTACCACAGATACGCAGTATTTT. It specifies CASTSTTDTQYF.

V gene TRBV6-2 or TRBV6-3 combines with J gene TRBJ2-7, with no clear D. The CDR3 covers 14 residues. V was shortened by 0 bases and J by 1 base, with 7 bases between the two germline ends. Germline CDR1 and CDR2: MNHEY and SVGEGT. The CDR3 loop reads CASSYSELSYEQYV. For the CDR3, the DNA is TGTGCCAGCAGTTACTCGGAGTTGTCCTACGAGCAGTACGTC.